This note documents a single T cell receptor (beta chain) sequence. Full-length variable regions came from constant-region reverse primers plus semi-nested Nested Universal Primer A PCR. TCRdb recomputed calls from the 5' RACE reads with MiXCR, one row per CDR3 protein. The sample lists about 55,000 distinct CDR3 sequences, roughly 15% occurring once. Germline V gene sequence: CDR1 SGHKS, CDR2 YYEKEE (reference sequence). The CDR3 contains 15 residues. Between the trimmed V and J ends, which lost 0 bases and 5 bases, there was a span of 13 bases. This chain joins TRBV5-5 and TRBJ2-3; D perhaps matches TRBD1 (5 bases). Sequencing was carried out using naive CD4+ T cells sorted from blood. Documented subset: naive CD4+ T cells, CD4+CD45RA+CD25-. This receptor was obtained from a female donor with breast cancer. This chain's CDR3 is CASSLVGRVEDTQYF. The CDR3 DNA reads TGTGCCAGCAGCTTGGTGGGCAGGGTGGAAGATACGCAGTATTTT.